The 7 T cell receptor beta chains below were found in one sample sequenced in a study of cytomegalovirus exposure and HLA in healthy donors. PCR amplification relied on 60 Vbeta primers (plus 13 Jbeta primers). Profiled with immunoSEQ multiplex PCR; TCRdb holds only in-frame clones, not every one. The sample has fewer than 90,000 clones, about 76% seen once; the top ten hold around a tenth. The sample was PBMCs. The receptor source for this set is a man younger than 45 in good health and CMV-seropositive.

The J gene is TRBJ1-3, the V gene TRBV7-9, with D perhaps TRBD1 (5 bases). The CDR3 covers 16 residues. Trimming removed 5 bases from V and 3 bases from J, with 17 bases in between. Germline CDR1 reads SEHNR; CDR2 reads FQNEAQ (reference sequence). The CDR3 coding sequence is TGTGCCAGCAGCCCACGAGGAGGGACTTTTGGAAACACCATATATTTT. It translates to CASSPRGGTFGNTIYF.

This clone was counted a single time. This chain connects TRBV5-6 to TRBJ2-5, with 12 bases lining up with TRBD2. Germline lookup yields CDR1 SGHDT and CDR2 YYEEEE. The CDR3 totals 15 residues. The trim removed 4 bases at V and 7 bases at J, leaving 8 bases unmatched. The CDR3 sequence: CASSPQTSGGGTQYF. The CDR3 bases are TGTGCCAGCAGCCCCCAGACTAGCGGGGGCGGGACCCAGTACTTC.

This chain links TRBV5-1 with TRBJ2-5, with 7 bases identical to TRBD2. The length of the CDR3 is 14 residues. In germline, CDR1 is SGHRS, CDR2 YFSETQ. The V gene end was trimmed by 5 bases and the J gene end by 2 bases; junction bases not matched to a gene: 6. CDR3 in amino acids: CASRYGGGQETQYF. CDR3 DNA sequence: TGCGCCAGCAGATATGGGGGGGGACAAGAGACCCAGTACTTC.

The chain recombines TRBV4-1 with TRBJ2-1; D is possibly TRBD2 (7 bases). The V gene's germline CDR1 is MGHRA and CDR2 YSYEKL. The germline V and J ends were trimmed by 5 bases and 0 bases, with 8 bases remaining between them. The length of the CDR3 is 14 residues. CDR3 amino acids: CASSAGASYNEQFF. The DNA for the CDR3 is TGCGCCAGCAGCGCGGGGGCCTCCTACAATGAGCAGTTCTTC.

This clone was recorded a few times. The rearrangement joins TRBV11-3 to TRBJ1-1; possibly TRBD1 for D (6 bases). Trimming left V 5 bases short and J 11 bases short, with 18 bases between. The CDR3 runs to 13 residues. Germline CDR1 and CDR2: SGHNT and YENEEA. As DNA, the CDR3 is TGTGCCAGCAGCCACAGGGATTCGGATGTGGCTTTCTTT. Its protein product is CASSHRDSDVAFF.

The V gene is TRBV11-2, the J gene TRBJ2-1; TRBD2 matches at 10 bases. V lost 5 bases and J lost 5; bases outside the gene matches: 6. Germline V gene data show CDR1 as SGHAT and CDR2 as FQNNGV. The CDR3 runs 15 residues. The CDR3 DNA sequence: TGTGCCAGCAGCCCCCTAGCGGGGGCTAACAATGAGCAGTTCTTC. Its translation is CASSPLAGANNEQFF.

CDR3 bases: TGTGCCAGCAGCTTGGAAATGGGCCCAGGTCTGCGGGTCGAGCAGTACTTC. Its protein is CASSLEMGPGLRVEQYF. The rearrangement joins TRBV5-6 to TRBJ2-7, with D perhaps matching TRBD2 (5 bases). Trimming took off 0 bases at V and 6 bases at J, with 22 bases between the two ends. The length of the CDR3 is 17 residues. Germline V gene sequence: CDR1 SGHDT, CDR2 YYEEEE.